This T cell receptor beta chain was sequenced for a study of spatial heterogeneity in lung cancer. Whole-study context: Compared with alpha-chain sequences, beta-chain sequences were consistently detected in greater numbers. In raw reads, more than eight appearances on average were recorded for each unique TCR and UMI combination.

CDR3 size: 15 residues. Germline V gives CDR1 SGDLS, CDR2 YYNGEE. Trimming took off 2 bases at V and 0 bases at J, with 9 bases between the two ends. Of note for this clonotype: The antigen remains undetermined.

Study observations and caveats: Ubiquitous and regional nonsynonymous mutation counts were tracked by ubiquitous and regional expanded TCR counts, respectively. Tumoral mutation counts were tracked by counts of expanded intratumoral alpha and beta TCRs.

Time point meaning: sample taken at primary tumor resection. TCRdb fed the 5' RACE reads into MiXCR, producing one record per CDR3 protein. This table has approximately 23,000 distinct CDR3 sequences, 4% to 5.5% appearing once. V and J are TRBV9 and TRBJ2-1, with D perhaps matching TRBD2 (6 bases). This sample comprised lung tumor tissue, obtained at surgery. The TCR comes from a male donor with early-stage non-small cell lung cancer. This chain's CDR3 is CASSVRGSSYNEQFF. The CDR3 nucleotides read TGTGCCAGCAGCGTCCGGGGGAGCTCCTACAATGAGCAGTTCTTC.